The 20 T cell receptor beta chains listed next were all sequenced from one sample in a study of response to subunit inactivated influenza vaccine. One entry per CDR3 protein results from TCRdb running MiXCR on the RT-PCR reads. The sample has roughly 620,000 distinct CDR3 sequences, roughly 10% seen once. The sample was also reused in another study, on T cells expressing NK-cell markers. That paper notes: Making the TCR beta cDNA relied on 5'RACE template switching with UMIs.

The sequenced sample was PBMCs from blood, obtained on the day of vaccination. The source of these receptors is a man aged 45-65 years who received an inactivated influenza vaccine.

This chain connects TRBV6-2 or TRBV6-3 to TRBJ2-1, with 10 bases that match TRBD2. The germline gives CDR1 MNHEY, CDR2 SVGEGT. The V and J ends lost 6 bases and 5 bases, in that order; junction bases with no gene match: 10. There are 16 residues in the CDR3. CDR3 sequence reads: CASSHPSGRTNNEQFF. CDR3 DNA: TGTGCCAGCAGCCATCCTAGCGGGAGAACCAACAATGAGCAGTTCTTC.

This clonotype appeared a few times. This chain's CDR3 is CASSYGTGEYYEQYF. For the CDR3, the DNA is TGTGCCAGCAGTTACGGGACAGGGGAATACTACGAGCAGTACTTC. J is TRBJ2-7 and V is TRBV28, with 10 bases matching TRBD1. The germline gives CDR1 MDHEN, CDR2 SYDVKM. The ends lost 4 bases at V and 3 bases at J; junction bases unmatched: 6. There are 15 residues in the CDR3.

This chain connects TRBV25-1 to TRBJ2-7; a weak D match, TRBD2 (7 bases). Germline V gene sequence: CDR1 MGHDK, CDR2 SYGVNS. This CDR3 contains 15 residues. The germline V and J ends were trimmed by 6 bases and 3 bases, with 18 bases remaining between them. The CDR3 spells CASSEGRGGDYEQYF. The CDR3 region has the DNA TGTGCCAGCAGCGAAGGGAGGGGGGGGGACTACGAGCAGTACTTC.

Ten or more counts support this clonotype. The V and J genes are TRBV29-1 and TRBJ2-5; TRBD2 agrees at 10 bases. The length of the CDR3 is 12 residues. Germline-derived CDR1 and CDR2 are SQVTM and ANQGSEA. V lost 8 bases to trimming and J lost 0 bases; unmatched junction nucleotides: 0. This CDR3 reads CSTSGNQETQYF. Here the CDR3 DNA reads TGCAGCACTAGCGGGAACCAAGAGACCCAGTACTTC.

This clonotype was counted only a few times. The rearrangement joins TRBV5-1 to TRBJ2-3, with D perhaps TRBD1 or TRBD2 (5 bases each). The CDR3 is made up of 17 amino acids. Trimming stripped 5 bases from V and 5 bases from J, with 24 bases between. The germline V gene encodes CDR1 SGHRS and CDR2 YFSETQ. CDR3 region: CASSFLPGPRSGDTQYF. In DNA, the CDR3 is TGCGCCAGCAGTTTTTTACCGGGACCTCGAAGCGGAGATACGCAGTATTTT.

Turning to this clonotype: A much larger clone differs by one base, so this may be a read error. The chain links TRBV29-1 to TRBJ2-3; 10 nucleotides line up with TRBD1. This CDR3 is 14 amino acids long. Germline-derived CDR1 and CDR2 are SQVTM and ANQGSEA. V lost 6 bases, J lost 1 base, and 4 bases stayed unmatched. DNA for the CDR3: TGCAGCGTCCCGGGACAGGGGTGCACAGATACGCAGTATTTT. Translated, it gives CSVPGQGCTDTQYF.

The J gene is TRBJ1-1, the V gene TRBV7-9; tentative D call: TRBD1 (6 bases). The CDR3 extends over 14 amino acids. CDR1 SEHNR and CDR2 FQNEAQ come from the germline V gene (reference sequence). With 5 bases removed from V and 1 base from J, the gap between germline ends came to 11 bases. The CDR3 loop reads CASSATGANTEAFF. In DNA form, the CDR3 reads TGTGCCAGCAGCGCGACAGGAGCGAACACTGAAGCTTTCTTT.

This sequence joins TRBV5-1 and TRBJ2-3; D is unclear. There are 12 residues in the CDR3. Deletions cut 7 bases from V and 2 bases from J, with 8 bases between. The germline V gene has CDR1 SGHRS and CDR2 YFSETQ. The CDR3 loop reads CASQQNTDTQYF. The CDR3 nucleotides read TGCGCCAGCCAACAGAACACAGATACGCAGTATTTT.

The chain has TRBV7-2 and TRBJ1-5, with a possible D match to TRBD1 (5 bases). The CDR3 totals 15 residues. V lost 0 bases to trimming and J lost 4 bases, with 10 bases between them. Germline V lookup: CDR1 SGHTA, CDR2 FQGNSA. The CDR3 DNA reads as TGTGCCAGCAGCTTAGCGGGGGAATGGAATCAGCCCCAGCATTTT. It yields the protein CASSLAGEWNQPQHF. The full variable domain, completed using reference TRBV7-2 and TRBJ1-5, is GAGVSQSPSNKVTEKGKDVELRCDPISGHTALYWYRQSLGQGLEFLIYFQGNSAPDKSGLPSDRFSAERTGGSVSTLTIQRTQQEDSAVYLCASSLAGEWNQPQHFGDGTRLSIL.

The chain employs TRBV12-3 or TRBV12-4 and TRBJ2-3, with TRBD2 identical over 11 bases. The CDR3 totals 18 residues. Trimming removed 4 bases from V and 4 bases from J; junction bases left unmatched: 13. This chain's CDR3 is CASSWGSGGALLADTQYF. The CDR3 nucleotides are TGTGCCAGCAGTTGGGGTAGCGGGGGGGCCCTCCTGGCAGATACGCAGTATTTT.

This clonotype has a handful of counts. For the CDR3, the DNA is TGTGCCAGCAGTGGACTAGCGGGGGCGCGAGAGACCCAGTACTTC. Translated, it gives CASSGLAGARETQYF. The V and J genes are TRBV12-3 or TRBV12-4 and TRBJ2-5, with 13 bases aligning to TRBD2. V was pared by 5 bases and J by 4 bases, with 4 bases of the junction left unmatched. The CDR3 sequence is 15 residues long.

The rearrangement joins TRBV5-5 to TRBJ2-7, with TRBD1 matching over 8 bases. The CDR3 is made up of 12 amino acids. Germline V gene sequence: CDR1 SGHKS, CDR2 YYEKEE (reference sequence). V trimming: 2 bases; J trimming: 7 bases; junction bases outside the gene matches: 2. The CDR3 DNA reads as TGTGCCAGCAGCTTCCGGGACAGGGAGCAGTACTTC. Translation: CASSFRDREQYF. Filled out from reference TRBV5-5 and TRBJ2-7, the complete variable domain reads DAGVTQSPTHLIKTRGQQVTLRCSPISGHKSVSWYQQVLGQGPQFIFQYYEKEERGRGNFPDRFSARQFPNYSSELNVNALLLGDSALYLCASSFRDREQYFGPGTRLTVT.

V usage is TRBV24-1 and J usage is TRBJ2-1; a possible D gene is TRBD2 (6 bases). V was pared by 4 bases and J by 4 bases, with 10 bases between. The CDR3 has 14 amino acids. Germline loops: CDR1 KGHDR, CDR2 SFDVKD. The CDR3 protein is CATSEGRGYNEQFF. The CDR3 nucleotides read TGTGCCACCAGTGAGGGCCGGGGGTACAATGAGCAGTTCTTC.

This clonotype came up many times. The chain combines TRBV6-1 with TRBJ2-7; D not resolved. V was clipped by 6 bases and J by 3 bases, with 15 bases between them. The V gene's germline CDR1 is MNHNS and CDR2 SASEGT. The CDR3 contains 14 residues. CDR3 nucleotides: TGTGCCAGCAGCGAACGTGGCTTTAGCTACGAGCAGTACTTC. It translates to CASSERGFSYEQYF.

This clonotype was observed a handful of times. The chain couples TRBV15 to TRBJ1-4, with TRBD1 identical over 8 bases. The CDR3 loop spans 15 amino acids. Germline trimming cut 0 bases from V and 8 bases from J; bases unmatched to any gene: 5. Germline loops: CDR1 LNHNV, CDR2 YYDKDF (reference sequence). The CDR3 is CATSREDRDREKLFF. The CDR3 DNA reads as TGTGCCACCAGCAGAGAGGACAGGGATAGGGAAAAACTGTTTTTT.

The genes are TRBV7-2 and TRBJ2-2; 9 nucleotides line up with TRBD2. Trimming took 5 bases from V and 7 from J; bases not matched to a gene: 8. The germline gives CDR1 SGHTA, CDR2 FQGNSA. The CDR3 covers 15 residues. DNA of the CDR3: TGTGCCAGCAGCAGAATAGCGGGGGAGAACGGGGAGCTGTTTTTT. Its protein is CASSRIAGENGELFF.

This clonotype was recorded many times. The CDR3 nucleotides read TGTGCCAGTAGCAGCTCGGATTGGTGGCCCCAGCATTTT. Protein: CASSSSDWWPQHF. This chain uses TRBV12-3 or TRBV12-4 with TRBJ1-5; D gene ambiguous. This CDR3 comprises 13 residues. The ends were cut back, 9 bases at V and 9 bases at J, with 18 bases in the middle.

The V and J genes are TRBV14 and TRBJ2-7; D gene unclear. The V gene's germline CDR1 is SGHDN and CDR2 FVKESK. The CDR3 runs 13 residues. V dropped 4 bases and J dropped 3 bases, with 10 bases sitting between them. The CDR3 nucleotides are TGTGCCAGCAGCCTCTCTCGGAACTACGAGCAGTACTTC. Its translation is CASSLSRNYEQYF.

In this sample, this clonotype turned up a few times. The chain employs TRBV5-1 and TRBJ2-5; 9 bases map to TRBD1. Losses at the gene ends were 0 bases for V and 4 bases for J; bases not matched to a gene: 7. In germline, CDR1 is SGHRS, CDR2 YFSETQ. The CDR3 covers 16 residues. CDR3 nucleotides: TGCGCCAGCAGCTTGGCCGAACAGGGGGCATCAGAGACCCAGTACTTC. Protein sequence: CASSLAEQGASETQYF.

CDR3 loop: CSAIGPRADTQYF. CDR3 DNA sequence: TGCAGTGCTATAGGGCCGCGGGCAGATACGCAGTATTTT. The chain couples TRBV20-1 to TRBJ2-3; maybe TRBD2 (5 bases). Germline loops: CDR1 DFQATT, CDR2 SNEGSKA (reference sequence). The CDR3 is 13 amino acids. Trimming left V 4 bases short and J 4 bases short, with 12 bases between.